This T cell receptor beta chain was identified during a study of cytomegalovirus exposure and HLA in healthy donors. Broader study findings: Within a later analysis, the majority of CMV-associated TCR beta chains appeared HLA-restricted. For most TCR beta V segments, an earlier analysis put the productive rate at about 90% or about 30% of the time. It was reported that TCR beta sequences correctly inferred the HLA-A and HLA-B alleles for most subjects. Association of roughly 18,000 TCR beta sequences with HLA alleles was found at 0.05 false discovery rate in a later analysis.

Both 60 Vbeta primers and 13 Jbeta primers went into the PCR. Generated by immunoSEQ multiplex PCR, the TCRdb table keeps only in-frame clones and is missing some. This sample has 200,000 or so clones, with roughly 77% found just once. Trimming removed 3 bases at V and 3 bases at J, with 28 bases between. The germline V gene has CDR1 SGHNT and CDR2 YYREEE (reference sequence). This CDR3 spans 19 amino acids. A word on this clone: Its cognate antigen is unknown.

This clonotype was sampled from a male donor in good health and CMV-seropositive. The V call is TRBV5-4, the J call TRBJ2-7, with D tentatively TRBD1 (5 bases). Sequenced material: PBMCs. CDR3 sequence: CASSSSSWGFELIFYEQYF. CDR3 nucleotides: TGTGCCAGCAGCTCGAGTTCGTGGGGCTTCGAGCTAATTTTCTACGAGCAGTACTTC.